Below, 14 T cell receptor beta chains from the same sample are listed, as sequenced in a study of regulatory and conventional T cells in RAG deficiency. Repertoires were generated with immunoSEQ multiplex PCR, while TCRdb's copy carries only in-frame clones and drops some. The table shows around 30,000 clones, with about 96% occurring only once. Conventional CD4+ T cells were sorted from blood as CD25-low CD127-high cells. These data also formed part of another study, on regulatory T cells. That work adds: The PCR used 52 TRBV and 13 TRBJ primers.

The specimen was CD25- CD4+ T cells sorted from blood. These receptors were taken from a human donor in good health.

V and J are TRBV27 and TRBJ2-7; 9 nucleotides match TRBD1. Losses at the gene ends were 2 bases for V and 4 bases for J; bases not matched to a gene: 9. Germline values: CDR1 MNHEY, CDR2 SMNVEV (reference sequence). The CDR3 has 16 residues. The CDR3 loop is CASSLRPGQGLYEQYF. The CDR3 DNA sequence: TGTGCCAGCAGTTTACGACCGGGACAGGGCTTATACGAGCAGTACTTC.

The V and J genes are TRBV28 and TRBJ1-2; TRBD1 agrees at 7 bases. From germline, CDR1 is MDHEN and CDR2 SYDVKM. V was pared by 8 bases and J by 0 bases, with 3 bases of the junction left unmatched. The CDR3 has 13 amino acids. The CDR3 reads CASWTGANYGYTF. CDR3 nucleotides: TGTGCCAGCTGGACAGGAGCTAACTATGGCTACACCTTC.

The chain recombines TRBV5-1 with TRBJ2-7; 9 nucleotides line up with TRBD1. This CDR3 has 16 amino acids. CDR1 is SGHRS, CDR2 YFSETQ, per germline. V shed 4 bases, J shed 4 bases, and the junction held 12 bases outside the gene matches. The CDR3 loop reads CASSIKTGGSQYEQYF. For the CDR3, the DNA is TGCGCCAGCAGCATAAAAACAGGGGGCAGTCAATACGAGCAGTACTTC.

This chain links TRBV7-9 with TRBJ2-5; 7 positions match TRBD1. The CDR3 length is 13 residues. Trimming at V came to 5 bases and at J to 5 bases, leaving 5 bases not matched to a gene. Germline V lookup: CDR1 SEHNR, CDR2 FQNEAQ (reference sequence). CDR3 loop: CASSGQAMETQYF. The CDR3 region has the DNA TGTGCCAGCAGCGGACAGGCCATGGAGACCCAGTACTTC. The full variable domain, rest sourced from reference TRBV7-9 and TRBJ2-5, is DTGVSQNPRHKITKRGQNVTFRCDPISEHNRLYWYRQTLGQGPEFLTYFQNEAQLEKSRLLSDRFSAERPKGSFSTLEIQRTEQGDSAMYLCASSGQAMETQYFGPGTRLLVL.

CDR3 in DNA: TGTGCCAGCAGCTACCCTAAAAGGTCCCGGGGGATGAGCACAGATACGCAGTATTTT. It is translated as CASSYPKRSRGMSTDTQYF. V is TRBV7-9 and J is TRBJ2-3; weak D call: TRBD2 (6 bases). V lost 4 bases and J 0 bases, leaving 23 bases between the germline ends. The CDR3 is 19 residues long. CDR1 and CDR2 (germline): SEHNR, FQNEAQ (reference sequence).

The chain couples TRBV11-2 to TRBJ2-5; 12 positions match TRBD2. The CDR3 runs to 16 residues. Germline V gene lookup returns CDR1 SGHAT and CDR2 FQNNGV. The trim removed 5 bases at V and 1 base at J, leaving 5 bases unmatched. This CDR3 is CASSDRLAGVQETQYF. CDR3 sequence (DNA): TGTGCCAGCAGCGACCGACTAGCGGGGGTCCAAGAGACCCAGTACTTC.

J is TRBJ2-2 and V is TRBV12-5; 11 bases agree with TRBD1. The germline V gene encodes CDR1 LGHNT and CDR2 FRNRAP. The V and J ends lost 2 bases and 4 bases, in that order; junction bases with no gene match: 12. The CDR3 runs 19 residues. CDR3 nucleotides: TGTGCTAGTGGTTTGTCCAGGGACAGGGGGTTCGGAGGCACCGGGGAGCTGTTTTTT. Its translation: CASGLSRDRGFGGTGELFF.

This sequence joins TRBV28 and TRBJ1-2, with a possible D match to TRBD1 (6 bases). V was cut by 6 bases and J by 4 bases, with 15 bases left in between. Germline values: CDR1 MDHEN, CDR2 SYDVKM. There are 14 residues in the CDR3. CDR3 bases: TGTGCCAGCAGGCCTATCGGGACATCCTATGGCTACACCTTC. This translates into CASRPIGTSYGYTF.

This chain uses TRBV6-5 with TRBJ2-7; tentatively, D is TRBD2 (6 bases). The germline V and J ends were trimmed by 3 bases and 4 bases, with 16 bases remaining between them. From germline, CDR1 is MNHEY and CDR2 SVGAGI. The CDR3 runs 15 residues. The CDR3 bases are TGTGCCAGCAGTTATAGTCGGGCAGGGAGGTACGAGCAGTACTTC. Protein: CASSYSRAGRYEQYF.

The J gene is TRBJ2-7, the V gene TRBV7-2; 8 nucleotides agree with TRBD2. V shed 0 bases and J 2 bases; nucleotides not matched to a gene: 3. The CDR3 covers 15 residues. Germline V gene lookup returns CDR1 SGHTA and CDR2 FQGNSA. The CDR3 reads CASSLARRGAYEQYF. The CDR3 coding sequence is TGTGCCAGCAGCTTAGCGCGGCGGGGGGCCTACGAGCAGTACTTC.

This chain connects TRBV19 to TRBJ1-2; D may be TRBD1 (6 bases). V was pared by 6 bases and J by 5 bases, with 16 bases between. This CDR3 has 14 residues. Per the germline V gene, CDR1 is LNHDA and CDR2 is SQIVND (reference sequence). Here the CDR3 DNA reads TGTGCCAGTAGCCCGACAGGCGACTCTTATGGCTACACCTTC. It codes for CASSPTGDSYGYTF.

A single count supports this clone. The CDR3 reads CASSLGGGGFTEAFF. The CDR3 DNA reads TGTGCCAGCAGCTTAGGGGGAGGGGGTTTCACTGAAGCTTTCTTT. The chain combines TRBV5-6 with TRBJ1-1, with D tentatively TRBD1 (6 bases). The germline V and J ends were trimmed by 2 bases and 4 bases, with 15 bases remaining between them. Germline CDR1 is SGHDT and CDR2 is YYEEEE. The CDR3 contains 15 residues.

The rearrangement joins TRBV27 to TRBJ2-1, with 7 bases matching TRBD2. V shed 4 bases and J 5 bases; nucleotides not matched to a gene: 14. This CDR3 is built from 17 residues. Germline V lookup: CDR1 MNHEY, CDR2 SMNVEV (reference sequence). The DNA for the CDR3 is TGTGCCAGCAGTTATTCGTACTTCGGGGGGTCAGACAATGAGCAGTTCTTC. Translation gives CASSYSYFGGSDNEQFF.

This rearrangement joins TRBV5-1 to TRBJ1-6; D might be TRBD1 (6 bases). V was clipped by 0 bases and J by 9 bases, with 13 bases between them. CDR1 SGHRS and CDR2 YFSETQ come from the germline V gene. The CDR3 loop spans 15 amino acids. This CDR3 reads CASSLDGTLISPLHF. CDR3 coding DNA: TGCGCCAGCAGCTTGGATGGGACACTCATTTCACCCCTCCACTTT.